This T cell receptor (beta chain) emerged from a study of CD8 T cells in ankylosing spondylitis. The study's findings and limits: Seemingly distinctive of ankylosing spondylitis blood was a TCR beta motif formed by eight highly homologous variants. Disease-associated clones were reportedly significantly overrepresented in matched ankylosing spondylitis synovial fluid.

Quantitative 5'-RACE was performed with molecular barcodes, and it yielded the TCR beta libraries. TCRdb re-analysed the 5' RACE reads in MiXCR, keeping a single row per CDR3 protein. This sample has some 220,000 distinct CDR3 sequences, with roughly 6.6% found just once. In germline, CDR1 is SNHLY, CDR2 FYNNEI. The CDR3 covers 12 residues. V dropped 7 bases and J dropped 7 bases, with 11 bases sitting between them. This clonotype was counted many times. The antigen is undetermined. The J gene is TRBJ2-1, the V gene TRBV2; no reliable D call. The sample consisted of blood, either unsorted or a sorted T cell fraction (not recorded which). This TCR was sampled from a male donor with ankylosing spondylitis. The CDR3 sequence is CASTIVQNEQFF. The CDR3 DNA is TGTGCCAGCACCATAGTCCAGAATGAGCAGTTCTTC.